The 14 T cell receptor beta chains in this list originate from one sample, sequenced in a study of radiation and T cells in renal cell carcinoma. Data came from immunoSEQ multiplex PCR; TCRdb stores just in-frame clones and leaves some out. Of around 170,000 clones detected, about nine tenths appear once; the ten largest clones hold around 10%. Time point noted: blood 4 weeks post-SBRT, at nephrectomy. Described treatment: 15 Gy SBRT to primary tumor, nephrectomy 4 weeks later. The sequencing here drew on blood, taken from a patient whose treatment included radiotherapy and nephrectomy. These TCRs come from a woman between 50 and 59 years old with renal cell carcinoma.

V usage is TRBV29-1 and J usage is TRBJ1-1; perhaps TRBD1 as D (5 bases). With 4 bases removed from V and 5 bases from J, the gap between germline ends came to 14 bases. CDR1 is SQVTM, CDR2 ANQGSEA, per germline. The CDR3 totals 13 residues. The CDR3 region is CSVGSGGGTEAFF. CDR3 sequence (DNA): TGCAGCGTTGGCTCGGGGGGAGGGACTGAAGCTTTCTTT. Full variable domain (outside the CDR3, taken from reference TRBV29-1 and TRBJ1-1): SAVISQKPSRDICQRGTSLTIQCQVDSQVTMMFWYRQQPGQSLTLIATANQGSEATYESGFVIDKFPISRPNLTFSTLTVSNMSPEDSSIYLCSVGSGGGTEAFFGQGTRLTVV.

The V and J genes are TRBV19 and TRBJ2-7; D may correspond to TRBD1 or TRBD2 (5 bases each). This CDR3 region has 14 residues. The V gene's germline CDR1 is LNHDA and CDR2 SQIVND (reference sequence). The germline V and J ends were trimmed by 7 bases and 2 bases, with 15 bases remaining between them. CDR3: CASKDSGVPYEQYF. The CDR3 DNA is TGTGCCAGTAAAGACAGCGGAGTACCCTACGAGCAGTACTTC. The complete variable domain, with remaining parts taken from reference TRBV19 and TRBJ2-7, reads DGGITQSPKYLFRKEGQNVTLSCEQNLNHDAMYWYRQDPGQGLRLIYYSQIVNDFQKGDIAEGYSVSREKKESFPLTVTSAQKNPTAFYLCASKDSGVPYEQYFGPGTRLTVT.

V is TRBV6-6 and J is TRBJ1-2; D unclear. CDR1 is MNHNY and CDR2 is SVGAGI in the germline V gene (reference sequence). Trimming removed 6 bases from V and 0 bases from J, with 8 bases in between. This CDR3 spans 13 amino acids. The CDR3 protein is CASSQTPNYGYTF. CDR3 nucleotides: TGTGCCAGCAGCCAGACCCCTAACTATGGCTACACCTTC.

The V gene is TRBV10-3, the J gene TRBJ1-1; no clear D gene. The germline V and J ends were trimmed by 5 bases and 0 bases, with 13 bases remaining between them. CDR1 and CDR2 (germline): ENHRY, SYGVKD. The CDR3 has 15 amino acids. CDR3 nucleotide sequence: TGTGCCATCAGTCCTACCCAGGATTTGAACACTGAAGCTTTCTTT. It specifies CAISPTQDLNTEAFF.

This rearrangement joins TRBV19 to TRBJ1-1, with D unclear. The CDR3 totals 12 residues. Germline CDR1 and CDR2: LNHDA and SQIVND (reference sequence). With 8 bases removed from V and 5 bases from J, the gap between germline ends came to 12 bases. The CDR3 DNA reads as TGTGCCAGTCGCTCTGGAGGGACTGAAGCTTTCTTT. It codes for CASRSGGTEAFF.

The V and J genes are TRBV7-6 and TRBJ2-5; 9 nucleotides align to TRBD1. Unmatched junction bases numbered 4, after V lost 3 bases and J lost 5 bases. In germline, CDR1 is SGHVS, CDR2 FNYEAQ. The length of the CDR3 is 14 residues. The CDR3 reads CASSLTGGSETQYF. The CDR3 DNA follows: TGTGCCAGCAGCTTGACAGGGGGAAGCGAGACCCAGTACTTC.

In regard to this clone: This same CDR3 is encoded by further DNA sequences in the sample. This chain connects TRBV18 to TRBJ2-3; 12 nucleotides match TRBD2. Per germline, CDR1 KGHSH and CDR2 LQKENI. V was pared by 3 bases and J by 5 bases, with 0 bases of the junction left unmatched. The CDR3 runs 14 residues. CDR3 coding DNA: TGTGCCAGCTCACCGGGACTAGCGGGAGATACGCAGTATTTT. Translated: CASSPGLAGDTQYF.

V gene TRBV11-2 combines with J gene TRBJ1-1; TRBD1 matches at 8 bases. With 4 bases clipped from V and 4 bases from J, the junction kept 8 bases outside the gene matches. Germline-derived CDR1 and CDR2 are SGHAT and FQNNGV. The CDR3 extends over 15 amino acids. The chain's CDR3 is CASSSRGGTGTEAFF. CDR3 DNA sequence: TGTGCCAGCAGCTCCCGAGGGGGGACAGGCACTGAAGCTTTCTTT.

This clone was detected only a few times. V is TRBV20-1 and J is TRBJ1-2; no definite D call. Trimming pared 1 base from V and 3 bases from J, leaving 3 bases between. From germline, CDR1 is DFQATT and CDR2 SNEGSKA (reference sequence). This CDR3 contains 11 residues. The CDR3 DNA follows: TGCAGTGCTAGAGGTCACTATGGCTACACCTTC. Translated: CSARGHYGYTF.

DNA of the CDR3: TGTGCCAGTAGTATACAGGGGGCAGCGAACACCGGGGAGCTGTTTTTT. The encoded protein is CASSIQGAANTGELFF. This chain connects TRBV19 to TRBJ2-2, with 8 bases matching TRBD1. The CDR3 extends over 16 amino acids. V shed 2 bases and J 0 bases; nucleotides not matched to a gene: 2. Looked up from germline, CDR1 is LNHDA and CDR2 is SQIVND (reference sequence).

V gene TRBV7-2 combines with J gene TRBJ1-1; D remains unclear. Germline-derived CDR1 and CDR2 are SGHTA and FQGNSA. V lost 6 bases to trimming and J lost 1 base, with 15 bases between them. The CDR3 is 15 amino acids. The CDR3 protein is CASSLDGRKNTEAFF. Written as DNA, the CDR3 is TGTGCCAGCAGTCTCGATGGACGGAAGAACACTGAAGCTTTCTTT.

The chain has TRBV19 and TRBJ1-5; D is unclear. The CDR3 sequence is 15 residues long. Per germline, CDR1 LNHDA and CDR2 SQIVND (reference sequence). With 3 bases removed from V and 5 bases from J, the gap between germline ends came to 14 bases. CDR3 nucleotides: TGTGCCAGTAGTATTGAGGCACAAAACTATCAGCCCCAGCATTTT. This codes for CASSIEAQNYQPQHF.

CDR3 protein: CAWSRPPSEQFF. The CDR3 DNA follows: TGTGCCTGGAGTCGTCCGCCTAGTGAGCAGTTCTTC. The chain recombines TRBV30 with TRBJ2-1; D is uncertain. V lost 2 bases, J lost 9 bases, and 11 bases lay in between. The germline V gene has CDR1 GTSNPN and CDR2 SVGIG (reference sequence). CDR3 length equals 12 residues.

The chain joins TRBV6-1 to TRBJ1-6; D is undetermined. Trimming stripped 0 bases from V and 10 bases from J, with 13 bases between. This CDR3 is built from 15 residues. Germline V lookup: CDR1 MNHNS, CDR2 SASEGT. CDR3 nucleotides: TGTGCCAGCAGTGAAGCTGCAGGCCTGTGGTCACCCCTCCACTTT. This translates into CASSEAAGLWSPLHF.